The T cell receptor beta chain under discussion was sequenced for a study of T-cell memory formation after mild COVID-19. Whole-study results and caveats: Clones contracting over day 15 to 85 were CD4/CD8 balanced, with later expanders leaning CD4+. Some clones that responded were present in memory (sampled pre-infection), which suggests cross-reactive memory joined.

There are 16 residues in the CDR3. J gave up 6 bases and V 0 bases, and 5 bases lay outside the gene matches. Germline CDR1 LNHDA, CDR2 SQIVND (reference sequence). Sample barcodes and UMIs were carried by the TCR alpha and TCR beta cDNA libraries that 5'RACE generated with constant-segment primers. MiXCR, run by TCRdb on the 5' RACE reads, gives a single entry per CDR3 protein. The top ten hold roughly 8.4% of the sample, which has 400,000 to 500,000 distinct CDR3 sequences, approximately 20% seen once. In the case of this clonotype: Its specificity is unknown.

The rearrangement uses TRBV19 and TRBJ1-5, with 10 bases identical to TRBD1. The clonotype originates from an adult woman who had mild COVID-19 (a few samples of this study predate the infection). Cell type and time point are not known. Sequencing used PBMCs or a T cell subset sorted from them (not recorded which). The CDR3 DNA is TGTGCCAGTAGTATAGAGACCGGGACAGGGGTTCAGCCCCAGCATTTT. Amino acid sequence: CASSIETGTGVQPQHF.